The present T cell receptor (beta chain) was sequenced within a study of T cells expressing NK-cell markers. Study in general: HCMV serostatus: seven of eight sequenced donors positive, one negative.

TCRdb reanalyzed the 5' RACE reads, giving one entry per CDR3 protein sequence and no DNA. The sample's table shows a few hundred thousand distinct CDR3 sequences. CDR1 is ENHRY, CDR2 SYGVKD, per germline. The CDR3 runs to 12 residues. The sequencing input was blood T cells: a sorted CD56 or NKG2C T cell subset, CD4+ or CD8+ T cells, or bulk PBMC T cells (not recorded which). The clonotype comes from a man aged 18 to 30 in good health. The chain uses TRBV10-3 and TRBJ2-4; TCRdb calls TRBD1, which cannot be checked without DNA. The CDR3: CAIGGGQNIQYF.